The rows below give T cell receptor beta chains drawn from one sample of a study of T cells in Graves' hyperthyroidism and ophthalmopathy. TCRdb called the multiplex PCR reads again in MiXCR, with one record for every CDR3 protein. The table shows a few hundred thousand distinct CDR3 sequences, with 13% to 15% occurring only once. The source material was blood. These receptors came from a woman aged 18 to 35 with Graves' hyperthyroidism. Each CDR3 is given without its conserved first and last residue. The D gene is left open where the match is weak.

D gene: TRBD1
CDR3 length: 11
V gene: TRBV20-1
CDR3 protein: SATRDRGYGYT

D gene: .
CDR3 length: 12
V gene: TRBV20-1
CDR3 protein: SAMGAARTDTQY

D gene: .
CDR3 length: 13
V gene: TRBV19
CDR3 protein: ASSIKALAVDTQY

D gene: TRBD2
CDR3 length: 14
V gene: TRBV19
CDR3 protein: ASSPLGLGNTGELF

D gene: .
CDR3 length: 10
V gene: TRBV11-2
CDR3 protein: ASSPAGREAF

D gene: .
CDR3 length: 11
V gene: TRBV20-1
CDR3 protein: SARDPYTDTQY

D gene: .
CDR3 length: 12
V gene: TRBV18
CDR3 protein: ASSPGSLWDGYT

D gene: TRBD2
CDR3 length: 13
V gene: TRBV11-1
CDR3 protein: ASSILAASYNEQF

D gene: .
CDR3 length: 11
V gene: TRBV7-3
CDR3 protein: ASSTRTDNEQF

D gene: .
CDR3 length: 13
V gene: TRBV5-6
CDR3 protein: ASSLGPLKPNEQF

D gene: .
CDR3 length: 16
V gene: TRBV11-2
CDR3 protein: ASSLGLAFSPKAYEQY

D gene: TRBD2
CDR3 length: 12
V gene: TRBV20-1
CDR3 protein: SARVPSGAYEQY

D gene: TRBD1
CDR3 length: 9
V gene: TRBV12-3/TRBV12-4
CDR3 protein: ASSTGLALH

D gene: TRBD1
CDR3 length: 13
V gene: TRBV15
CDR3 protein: ATSRDRGINQPQH

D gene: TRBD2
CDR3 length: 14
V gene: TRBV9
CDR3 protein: ASSVAPAGGRDEQF

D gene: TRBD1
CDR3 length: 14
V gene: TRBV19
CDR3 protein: ASLTGTGGITGELF

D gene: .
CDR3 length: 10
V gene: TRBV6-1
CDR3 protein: ATSREVGGYT

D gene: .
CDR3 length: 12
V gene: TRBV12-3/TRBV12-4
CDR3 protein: ASSLVLGGPEAF

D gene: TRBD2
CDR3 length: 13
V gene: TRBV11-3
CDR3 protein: ASSFRLAGRLEQF

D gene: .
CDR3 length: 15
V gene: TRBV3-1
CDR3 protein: ASSQITSFARNTEAF

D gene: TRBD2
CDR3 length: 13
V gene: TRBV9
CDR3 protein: ASSERRLAGGEQF

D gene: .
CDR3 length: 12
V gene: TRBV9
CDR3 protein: ASSVDRFTGELF

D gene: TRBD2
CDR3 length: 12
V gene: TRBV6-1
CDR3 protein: ASRAGVSTDTQY

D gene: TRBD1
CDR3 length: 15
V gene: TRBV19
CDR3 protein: ASSSDRAASGANVLT

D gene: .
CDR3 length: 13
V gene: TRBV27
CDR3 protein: ASSLNGPNTGELF

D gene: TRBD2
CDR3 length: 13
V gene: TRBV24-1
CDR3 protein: ATSESGRDTGELF

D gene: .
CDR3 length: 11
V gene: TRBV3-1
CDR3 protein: ASSQGGEYEQF

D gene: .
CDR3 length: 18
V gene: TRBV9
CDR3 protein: ASSPRLSTKVSGVVETQY

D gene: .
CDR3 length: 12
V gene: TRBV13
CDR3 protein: ASSLGTPGETQY

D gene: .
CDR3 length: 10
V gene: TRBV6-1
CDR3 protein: ASGRTQETQY

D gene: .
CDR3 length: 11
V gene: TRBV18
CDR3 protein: ASSPPHTGELF

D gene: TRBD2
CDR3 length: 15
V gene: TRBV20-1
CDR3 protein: SARSLAGGSLEETQY

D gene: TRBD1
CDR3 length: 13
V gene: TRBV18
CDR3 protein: ASSPDRAPNTEAF

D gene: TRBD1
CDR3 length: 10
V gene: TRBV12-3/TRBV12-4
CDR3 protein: ASSFGQGEAF

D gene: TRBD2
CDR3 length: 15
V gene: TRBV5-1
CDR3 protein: ASSLGLAGEVTGELF

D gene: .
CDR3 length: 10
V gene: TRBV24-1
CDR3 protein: ATSGMDYGYT

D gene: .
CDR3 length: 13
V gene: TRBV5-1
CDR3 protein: ASSTQGNPIYEQY

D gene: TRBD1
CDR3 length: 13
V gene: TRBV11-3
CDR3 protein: ASSLAGTGTSPLH

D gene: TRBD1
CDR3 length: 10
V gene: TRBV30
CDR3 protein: AYRQGEGKLF

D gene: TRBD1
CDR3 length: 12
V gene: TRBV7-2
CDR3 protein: ASSRTGHNEKLF

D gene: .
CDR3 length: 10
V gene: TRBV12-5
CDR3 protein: ASGRWDHEQY

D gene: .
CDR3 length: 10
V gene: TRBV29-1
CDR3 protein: SVSPPGETQY

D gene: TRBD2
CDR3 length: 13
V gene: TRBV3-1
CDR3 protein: ASSRLASGAYEQY

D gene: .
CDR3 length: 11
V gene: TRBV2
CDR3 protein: ASNYRVKHEQY

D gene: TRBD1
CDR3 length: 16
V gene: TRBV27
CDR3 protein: ASSLRGQGAGGYNEQF

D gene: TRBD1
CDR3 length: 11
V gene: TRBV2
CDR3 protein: AWTGTGNSPLH

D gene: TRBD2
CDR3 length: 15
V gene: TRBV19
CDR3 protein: ASSPLPGTSGTDTQY

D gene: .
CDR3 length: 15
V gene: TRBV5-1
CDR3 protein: ASSFAGAGAGTDTQY